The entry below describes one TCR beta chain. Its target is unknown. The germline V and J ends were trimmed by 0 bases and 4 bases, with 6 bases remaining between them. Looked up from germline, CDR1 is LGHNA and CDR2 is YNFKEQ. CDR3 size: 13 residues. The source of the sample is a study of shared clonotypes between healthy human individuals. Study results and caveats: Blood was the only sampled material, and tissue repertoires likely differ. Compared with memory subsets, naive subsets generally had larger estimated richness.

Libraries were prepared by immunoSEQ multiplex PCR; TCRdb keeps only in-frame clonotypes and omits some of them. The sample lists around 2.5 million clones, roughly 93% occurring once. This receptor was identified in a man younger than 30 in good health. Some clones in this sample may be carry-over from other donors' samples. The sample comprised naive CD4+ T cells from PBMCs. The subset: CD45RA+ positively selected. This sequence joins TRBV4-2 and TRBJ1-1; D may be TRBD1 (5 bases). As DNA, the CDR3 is TGTGCCAGCAGCCAAGACACAGGCACTGAAGCTTTCTTT. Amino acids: CASSQDTGTEAFF.